Listed here is a single T cell receptor beta chain. Its antigen is as yet unknown. The germline gives CDR1 MDHEN, CDR2 SYDVKM. The CDR3 is made up of 15 amino acids. TRB cDNA was prepared as libraries by UMI-labeled 5' RACE. TCRdb reworked the 5' RACE reads into one entry per CDR3 protein, no DNA. This sample contains about 85,000 distinct CDR3 sequences. The data belong to a study of CXCR3-negative and CXCR3-positive naive CD8 T cells. Study as a whole: Some 140 million TRB reads were obtained in total, which works out to about 1.5 +/- 0.3 million per library. Study-level points and caveats: TRB CDR3 hydrophobicity was greater in CXCR3-positive naive cells than in CXCR3-negative naive cells. In naive cells, CXCR3-negative and CXCR3-positive subsets had similar TRBV-TRBJ usage; memory cells differed.

The sequenced sample was naive CXCR3+ CD8+ T cells from blood. Subset defined: CD45RO-CCR7+CD27+CD95- naive CD8+ T cells expressing CXCR3 (TNR3+). The chain links TRBV28 to TRBJ2-4; without DNA, the TCRdb call of TRBD2 cannot be checked. The receptor was isolated from a human donor in good health. Some clones in this sample may be carry-over from other donors' samples. CDR3 residues: CASSFPLGGGNIQYF. The full variable domain, with the rest looked up from reference TRBV28 and TRBJ2-4, is DVKVTQSSRYLVKRTGEKVFLECVQDMDHENMFWYRQDPGLGLRLIYFSYDVKMKEKGDIPEGYSVSREKKERFSLILESASTNQTSMYLCASSFPLGGGNIQYFGAGTRLSVL.